Listed below are T cell receptor beta chains from one sample, sequenced in a study of blood T cell repertoires in COVID-19. Libraries were prepared by immunoSEQ multiplex PCR; TCRdb keeps only in-frame clonotypes and omits some of them. Of some 35,000 clones in the sample, around 85% were seen once. Sequencing was performed on peripheral blood. These TCRs come from a man between 65 and 80 years old with acute or convalescent COVID-19. The CDR3 runs from the conserved cysteine through the conserved F or W. D genes are given only for firm matches. The size of a clone is reported for some rows only, either as once, few or many, or as a class for expanded clones.

clone size: -; J gene: TRBJ1-5; V gene: TRBV18; D gene: -; CDR3 protein: CASSPPGGDSNQPQHF; CDR3 DNA: TGTGCCAGCTCACCACCGGGCGGGGATAGCAATCAGCCCCAGCATTTT
clone size: -; J gene: TRBJ1-6; V gene: TRBV4-1; D gene: TRBD1; CDR3 protein: CASSQSGQQNSPLHF; CDR3 DNA: TGCGCCAGCAGCCAGTCGGGACAGCAGAATTCACCCCTCCACTTT
clone size: -; J gene: TRBJ1-1; V gene: TRBV9; D gene: TRBD1; CDR3 protein: CASSLRTGLNTEAFF; CDR3 DNA: TGTGCCAGCAGCCTTAGGACAGGGTTGAACACTGAAGCTTTCTTT
clone size: -; J gene: TRBJ1-1; V gene: TRBV7-2; D gene: -; CDR3 protein: CASSSQINTEAFF; CDR3 DNA: TGTGCCAGCAGCTCCCAGATTAACACTGAAGCTTTCTTT
clone size: -; J gene: TRBJ2-4; V gene: TRBV7-8; D gene: TRBD2; CDR3 protein: CASSFSGLAGGGDIQYF; CDR3 DNA: TGTGCCAGCAGCTTCTCGGGACTAGCGGGAGGGGGGGACATTCAGTACTTC
clone size: -; J gene: TRBJ1-1; V gene: TRBV4-1; D gene: TRBD1; CDR3 protein: CASSHRIPTGTEAFF; CDR3 DNA: TGCGCCAGCAGCCACCGAATACCGACAGGGACTGAAGCTTTCTTT
clone size: -; J gene: TRBJ2-1; V gene: TRBV2; D gene: TRBD2; CDR3 protein: CASTELADEQFF; CDR3 DNA: TGTGCCAGCACCGAACTAGCGGATGAGCAGTTCTTC
clone size: -; J gene: TRBJ2-3; V gene: TRBV19; D gene: -; CDR3 protein: CASSIRSGGNTDTQYF; CDR3 DNA: TGTGCCAGTAGTATTCGATCTGGCGGGAATACAGATACGCAGTATTTT
clone size: -; J gene: TRBJ2-1; V gene: TRBV4-3; D gene: -; CDR3 protein: CASSHGGGSSYNEQFF; CDR3 DNA: TGCGCCAGCAGCCACGGGGGCGGGAGCTCCTACAATGAGCAGTTCTTC
clone size: -; J gene: TRBJ2-1; V gene: TRBV2; D gene: -; CDR3 protein: CASSELAVYNEQFF; CDR3 DNA: TGTGCCAGCAGTGAGCTAGCTGTCTACAATGAGCAGTTCTTC
clone size: -; J gene: TRBJ2-1; V gene: TRBV4-1; D gene: TRBD2; CDR3 protein: CASSQVPGGSYNEQFF; CDR3 DNA: TGCGCCAGCAGCCAAGTGCCGGGAGGGTCCTACAATGAGCAGTTCTTC
clone size: -; J gene: TRBJ1-5; V gene: TRBV19; D gene: TRBD1; CDR3 protein: CASSIGQGANQPQHF; CDR3 DNA: TGTGCCAGTAGTATAGGACAGGGGGCCAATCAGCCCCAGCATTTT
clone size: -; J gene: TRBJ1-1; V gene: TRBV28; D gene: -; CDR3 protein: CASSLTGSNTEAFF; CDR3 DNA: TGTGCCAGCAGTTTAACAGGGTCGAACACTGAAGCTTTCTTT
clone size: -; J gene: TRBJ1-4; V gene: TRBV11-3; D gene: -; CDR3 protein: CASSLVFTTNEKLFF; CDR3 DNA: TGTGCCAGCAGCTTAGTCTTTACAACTAATGAAAAACTGTTTTTT
clone size: once; J gene: TRBJ2-1; V gene: TRBV3-1/TRBV3-2; D gene: TRBD1; CDR3 protein: CASSEAGTVQFF; CDR3 DNA: TGTGCCAGCAGCGAAGCCGGGACAGTTCAGTTCTTC
clone size: once; J gene: TRBJ1-5; V gene: TRBV6-2/TRBV6-3; D gene: -; CDR3 protein: CASSSPRGEKYSNQPQHF; CDR3 DNA: TGTGCCAGCAGTTCCCCTCGGGGGGAGAAATATAGCAATCAGCCCCAGCATTTT
clone size: few; J gene: TRBJ2-7; V gene: TRBV5-6; D gene: TRBD1; CDR3 protein: CASSLGQGRSYEQYF; CDR3 DNA: TGTGCCAGCAGCTTGGGACAGGGGAGGTCCTACGAGCAGTACTTC
clone size: -; J gene: TRBJ2-5; V gene: TRBV7-2; D gene: TRBD2; CDR3 protein: CASSRGLAAEETQYF; CDR3 DNA: TGTGCCAGCAGCCGGGGACTAGCGGCTGAAGAGACCCAGTACTTC
clone size: -; J gene: TRBJ2-7; V gene: TRBV9; D gene: -; CDR3 protein: CASSVGPGGSYEQYF; CDR3 DNA: TGTGCCAGCAGCGTAGGGCCAGGCGGGTCCTACGAGCAGTACTTC
clone size: -; J gene: TRBJ1-6; V gene: TRBV3-1/TRBV3-2; D gene: -; CDR3 protein: CASSQETGLTLHF; CDR3 DNA: TGTGCCAGCAGCCAAGAAACGGGTCTCACCCTCCACTTT
clone size: -; J gene: TRBJ2-1; V gene: TRBV9; D gene: TRBD1; CDR3 protein: CASSATGTEMNEQFF; CDR3 DNA: TGTGCCAGCAGCGCGACCGGGACAGAGATGAATGAGCAGTTCTTC
clone size: few; J gene: TRBJ1-4; V gene: TRBV24-1; D gene: -; CDR3 protein: CAPAPVGLGEKLFF; CDR3 DNA: TGTGCCCCTGCCCCTGTGGGACTTGGAGAGAAACTGTTTTTT
clone size: -; J gene: TRBJ1-4; V gene: TRBV9; D gene: TRBD1; CDR3 protein: CASSVRDSPEINEKLFF; CDR3 DNA: TGTGCCAGCAGCGTCCGGGACAGTCCAGAAATAAATGAAAAACTGTTTTTT
clone size: -; J gene: TRBJ2-3; V gene: TRBV20-1; D gene: -; CDR3 protein: CSASGGRTDTQYF; CDR3 DNA: TGCAGTGCTAGTGGCGGTCGCACAGATACGCAGTATTTT
clone size: -; J gene: TRBJ2-7; V gene: TRBV29-1; D gene: TRBD2; CDR3 protein: CSVEGGRDSYEQYF; CDR3 DNA: TGCAGCGTTGAAGGCGGGAGGGACTCCTACGAGCAGTACTTC
clone size: once; J gene: TRBJ2-3; V gene: TRBV19; D gene: -; CDR3 protein: CATQQVGVRDTQYF; CDR3 DNA: TGTGCCACCCAACAAGTGGGAGTTCGAGATACGCAGTATTTT
clone size: -; J gene: TRBJ1-5; V gene: TRBV7-9; D gene: TRBD1; CDR3 protein: CASSLGTGPNNQPQHF; CDR3 DNA: TGTGCCAGCAGCCTCGGGACAGGGCCGAACAATCAGCCCCAGCATTTT
clone size: -; J gene: TRBJ1-6; V gene: TRBV6-6; D gene: -; CDR3 protein: CASSYGTFDSPLHF; CDR3 DNA: TGTGCCAGCAGTTACGGGACATTCGATTCACCCCTCCACTTT
clone size: few; J gene: TRBJ1-1; V gene: TRBV6-2/TRBV6-3; D gene: -; CDR3 protein: CASSRYTEAFF; CDR3 DNA: TGTGCCAGCAGTCGGTACACTGAAGCTTTCTTT